This TCR beta chain was sequenced in a study of blood T cell repertoires in COVID-19. Study overall: Sites in the United States, Italy and Spain provided acute and convalescent COVID-19 samples. T cells, B-cell-depleted T cells, or PBMCs provided the cDNA or gDNA that served as material.

Germline CDR1 reads LGHDT; CDR2 reads YNNKEL (reference sequence). Trimming removed 1 base at V and 4 bases at J, with 20 bases between. The CDR3 has 18 amino acids. Per the authors' pipeline: Amplification of reference gene primers was used by the study to estimate nucleated cell counts. The protocol was immunoSEQ multiplex PCR, while the TCRdb copy is restricted to in-frame clones and leaves out a portion. V, J and clone size are those of that table, while D and trimming were read from the DNA. Of 280,000 or so clones in the sample, 75% to 90% were seen once. This clone has only a few counts. The material sequenced was peripheral blood. The sequence was obtained from a woman aged 55-75 years with acute or convalescent COVID-19. The V gene is TRBV3-1 (or the pseudogene TRBV3-2), the J gene TRBJ1-5, with D possibly TRBD1 on 6 matching bases. CDR3 coding DNA: TGTGCCAGCAGCCAAGTCTTTTGGGACACCCAAGGGAATCAGCCCCAGCATTTT. Amino acids: CASSQVFWDTQGNQPQHF.